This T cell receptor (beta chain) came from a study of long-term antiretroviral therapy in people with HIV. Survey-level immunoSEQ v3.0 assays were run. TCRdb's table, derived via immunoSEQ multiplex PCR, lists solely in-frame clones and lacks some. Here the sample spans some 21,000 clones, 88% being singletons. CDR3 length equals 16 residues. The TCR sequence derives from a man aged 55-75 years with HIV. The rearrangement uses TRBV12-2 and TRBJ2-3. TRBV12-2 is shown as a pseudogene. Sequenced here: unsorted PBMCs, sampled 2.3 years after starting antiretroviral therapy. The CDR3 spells CASEGIERGLGDTQYF. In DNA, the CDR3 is TGTGCAAGTGAAGGCATTGAACGGGGGCTCGGGGATACGCAGTATTTT.